A single sample gave rise to the 17 T cell receptor beta chains below, sequenced in a study of cytomegalovirus exposure and HLA in healthy donors. The PCR was carried out with 60 Vbeta primers and 13 Jbeta primers. Only in-frame clones appear in the TCRdb table, and some are missing; sequencing was by immunoSEQ multiplex PCR. The profile covers approximately 210,000 clones, with over 75% appearing a single time and more than 1.5% taken by the ten largest. Input material: PBMCs. All receptors derive from a man aged 18 to 29 in good health and CMV-seronegative.

This clone was recorded only once. J is TRBJ1-2 and V is TRBV30, with no clear D. The CDR3 loop spans 9 amino acids. Trimming took 1 base from V and 8 from J, leaving 2 bases between them. The germline V gene encodes CDR1 GTSNPN and CDR2 SVGIG (reference sequence). The CDR3 loop is CAWSAGYTF. The CDR3, as DNA: TGTGCCTGGAGTGCAGGCTACACCTTC.

The V gene is TRBV5-6, the J gene TRBJ2-3; TRBD1 is a possible D gene (6 bases). Germline V gene lookup returns CDR1 SGHDT and CDR2 YYEEEE. The CDR3 is 14 residues long. V was pared by 3 bases and J by 0 bases, with 8 bases between. In DNA form, the CDR3 reads TGTGCCAGCAGCTGGGACACCAGCACAGATACGCAGTATTTT. Its translation is CASSWDTSTDTQYF.

The chain employs TRBV4-3 and TRBJ2-2, with D tentatively TRBD1 (6 bases). Germline-derived CDR1 and CDR2 are LGHNA and YSLEER. V was clipped by 3 bases and J by 2 bases, with 13 bases between them. This CDR3 region has 16 residues. The CDR3 loop reads CASSQHTGQNTGELFF. The CDR3 DNA is TGCGCCAGCAGCCAGCACACGGGACAAAACACCGGGGAGCTGTTTTTT.

The chain uses TRBV28 and TRBJ2-7; 8 nucleotides match TRBD2. The germline CDR1 and CDR2 sequences are MDHEN and SYDVKM. The CDR3 is 18 residues long. Unmatched junction bases numbered 14, after V lost 4 bases and J lost 0 bases. CDR3 bases: TGTGCCAGCAGTTCCCCCCAGATTAGCGGGAAGAGCTCCTACGAGCAGTACTTC. Translated, it gives CASSSPQISGKSSYEQYF.

The chain is built from TRBV7-8 and TRBJ1-1; 10 nucleotides line up with TRBD1. The trim removed 6 bases at V and 9 bases at J, leaving 10 bases unmatched. The V gene's germline CDR1 is SGHVS and CDR2 FQNEAQ. There are 14 residues in the CDR3. CDR3 sequence: CASSLDRGKLKAFF. The DNA of the CDR3 is TGTGCCAGCAGTTTGGACAGGGGGAAATTAAAAGCTTTCTTT.

This clone was detected only a few times. One end of the junction is discordant with germline, which a read error may explain. The chain combines TRBV6-6 with TRBJ1-5; maybe TRBD1 (5 bases). CDR1 is MNHNY and CDR2 is SVGAGI in the germline V gene (reference sequence). The CDR3 sequence is 12 residues long. The CDR3: CASRVLNQPQHF. CDR3 nucleotides: TGTGCAAGCAGGGTCCTAAATCAGCCCCAGCATTTT.

The gene calls are TRBV18 and TRBJ2-7; TRBD1 agrees at 7 bases. The CDR3 sequence is 13 residues long. The ends lost 4 bases at V and 8 bases at J; junction bases unmatched: 8. CDR1 is KGHSH, CDR2 LQKENI, per germline. The CDR3 sequence is CASSLSRDSQQYF. DNA of the CDR3: TGTGCCAGCTCACTAAGCCGGGACAGTCAGCAGTACTTC. Using reference TRBV18 and TRBJ2-7 for the parts outside the CDR3, the full variable domain is NAGVMQNPRHLVRRRGQEARLRCSPMKGHSHVYWYRQLPEEGLKFMVYLQKENIIDESGMPKERFSAEFPKEGPSILRIQQVVRGDSAAYFCASSLSRDSQQYFGPGTRLTVT.

V usage is TRBV2 and J usage is TRBJ2-1; D not resolved. The CDR3 is 15 residues long. Germline V gene sequence: CDR1 SNHLY, CDR2 FYNNEI. The germline V and J ends were trimmed by 5 bases and 0 bases, with 11 bases remaining between them. The DNA for the CDR3 is TGTGCCAGCAGTTTAACAGACAACTCCTACAATGAGCAGTTCTTC. This translates into CASSLTDNSYNEQFF.

The chain recombines TRBV7-2 with TRBJ2-7; TRBD1 might be the D (5 bases). The CDR3 sequence is 12 residues long. Per germline, CDR1 SGHTA and CDR2 FQGNSA. V lost 4 bases and J 6 bases, leaving 10 bases between the germline ends. CDR3 protein: CASSSDIPEQYF. Written as DNA, the CDR3 is TGTGCCAGCAGCTCGGACATCCCCGAGCAGTACTTC.

This clone occurred a few times. This chain connects TRBV19 to TRBJ2-1; TRBD2 agrees at 11 bases. V was clipped by 9 bases and J by 0 bases; unmatched bases: 4. CDR1 and CDR2 (germline): LNHDA, SQIVND (reference sequence). The CDR3 sequence is 15 residues long. The CDR3, as DNA: TGTGCCAGCACACTAGCGGGAGCCTCCTACAATGAGCAGTTCTTC. Protein product: CASTLAGASYNEQFF. The whole variable domain, remainder taken from reference TRBV19 and TRBJ2-1, is DGGITQSPKYLFRKEGQNVTLSCEQNLNHDAMYWYRQDPGQGLRLIYYSQIVNDFQKGDIAEGYSVSREKKESFPLTVTSAQKNPTAFYLCASTLAGASYNEQFFGPGTRLTVL.

The sample holds a few counts of this clone. The chain is built from TRBV6-5 and TRBJ1-2; possible D gene TRBD1, 6 bases. The CDR3 sequence is 12 residues long. Germline assignment: CDR1 MNHEY and CDR2 SVGAGI. V lost 5 bases and J lost 4, with 8 bases in between. The CDR3 coding sequence is TGTGCCAGCAGTCAGGACAGCTATGGCTACACCTTC. As protein: CASSQDSYGYTF.

The table lists this clone with a count of one. This chain uses TRBV9 with TRBJ2-1; D call uncertain. CDR1 and CDR2 from the germline V gene are SGDLS and YYNGEE. The V end lost 1 base, the J end lost 9 bases, and 8 bases lay between the germline ends. The CDR3 has 12 amino acids. CDR3 in DNA: TGTGCCAGCAGCGTAACAAGTGGTGAGCAGTTCTTC. As protein: CASSVTSGEQFF.

The genes are TRBV28 and TRBJ2-5; 11 nucleotides line up with TRBD2. After removal of 8 bases from V and 5 bases from J, the junction contained 10 bases not matched to a gene. Germline V gene lookup returns CDR1 MDHEN and CDR2 SYDVKM. CDR3 length: 15 residues. Here the CDR3 reads CASGDSGRAFETQYF. CDR3 nucleotide sequence: TGTGCCAGCGGAGATAGCGGGAGGGCCTTCGAGACCCAGTACTTC.

This clone was seen once. One end of the junction varies from germline; a read error may be responsible. The chain employs TRBV5-1 and TRBJ2-3; 11 nucleotides match TRBD2. Germline V lookup: CDR1 SGHRS, CDR2 YFSETQ. The CDR3 spans 16 residues. The CDR3 nucleotides read TGCGCCAGCAGCTTCCCACTAGCGGGGGAGGCAGATGCGCAGTATTTT. Its translation is CASSFPLAGEADAQYF. Variable domain in full (rest from reference TRBV5-1 and TRBJ2-3): KAGVTQTPRYLIKTRGQQVTLSCSPISGHRSVSWYQQTPGQGLQFLFEYFSETQRNKGNFPGRFSGRQFSNSRSEMNVSTLELGDSALYLCASSFPLAGEADAQYFGPGTRLTVL.

As regards this clone: A read error may account for a junction end that differs from germline. The chain carries TRBV5-1 and TRBJ2-7; tentative D call: TRBD1 (6 bases). The germline gives CDR1 SGHRS, CDR2 YFSETQ. There are 12 residues in the CDR3. The CDR3 reads CASSSPNRDTNF. For the CDR3, the DNA is TGCGCCAGCAGCTCCCCGAATCGGGACACCAACTTC.

The chain carries TRBV6-6 and TRBJ2-5; weak D call: TRBD1 (5 bases). V lost 5 bases and J lost 1, with 11 bases in between. CDR1 is MNHNY, CDR2 SVGAGI, per germline (reference sequence). This CDR3 is 14 amino acids long. CDR3 coding DNA: TGTGCCAGCAGTCTTACAGGCCTCCAAGAGACCCAGTACTTC. It is translated as CASSLTGLQETQYF.

V usage is TRBV5-5 and J usage is TRBJ2-5, with D unresolved. The ends were cut back, 1 base at V and 5 bases at J, with 18 bases in the middle. CDR1 and CDR2 (germline): SGHKS, YYEKEE (reference sequence). This CDR3 is 16 amino acids long. The CDR3 protein is CASSLSPRVSSETQYF. CDR3 nucleotides: TGTGCCAGCAGCTTGTCCCCCCGGGTGTCATCTGAGACCCAGTACTTC.